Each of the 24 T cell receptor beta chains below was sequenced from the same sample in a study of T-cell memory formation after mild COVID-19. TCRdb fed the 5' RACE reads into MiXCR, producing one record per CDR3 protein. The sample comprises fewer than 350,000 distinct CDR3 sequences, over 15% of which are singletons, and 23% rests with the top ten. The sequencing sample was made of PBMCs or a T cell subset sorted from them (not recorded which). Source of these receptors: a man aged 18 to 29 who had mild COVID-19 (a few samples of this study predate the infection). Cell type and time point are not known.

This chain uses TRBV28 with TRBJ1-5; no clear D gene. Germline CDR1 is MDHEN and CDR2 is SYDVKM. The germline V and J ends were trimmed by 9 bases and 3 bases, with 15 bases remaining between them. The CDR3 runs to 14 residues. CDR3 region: CASITGISNQPQHF. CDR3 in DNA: TGTGCCAGTATTACCGGAATTTCCAATCAGCCCCAGCATTTT. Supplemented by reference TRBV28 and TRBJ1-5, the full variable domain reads DVKVTQSSRYLVKRTGEKVFLECVQDMDHENMFWYRQDPGLGLRLIYFSYDVKMKEKGDIPEGYSVSREKKERFSLILESASTNQTSMYLCASITGISNQPQHFGDGTRLSIL.

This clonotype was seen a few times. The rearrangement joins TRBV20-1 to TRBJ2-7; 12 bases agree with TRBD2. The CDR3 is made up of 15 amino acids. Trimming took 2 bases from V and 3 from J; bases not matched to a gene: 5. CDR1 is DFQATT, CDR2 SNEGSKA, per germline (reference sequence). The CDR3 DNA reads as TGCAGTGCTAGAACACTAGCGGGGGGAGGCTACGAGCAGTACTTC. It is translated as CSARTLAGGGYEQYF.

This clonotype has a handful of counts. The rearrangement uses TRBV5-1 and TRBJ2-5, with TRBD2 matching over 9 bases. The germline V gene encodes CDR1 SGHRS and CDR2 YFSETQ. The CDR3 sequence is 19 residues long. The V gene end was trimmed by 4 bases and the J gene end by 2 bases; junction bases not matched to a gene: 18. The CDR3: CASSPPITLSGGGQETQYF. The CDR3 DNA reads TGCGCCAGCAGCCCCCCCATAACCCTTAGCGGGGGAGGTCAAGAGACCCAGTACTTC.

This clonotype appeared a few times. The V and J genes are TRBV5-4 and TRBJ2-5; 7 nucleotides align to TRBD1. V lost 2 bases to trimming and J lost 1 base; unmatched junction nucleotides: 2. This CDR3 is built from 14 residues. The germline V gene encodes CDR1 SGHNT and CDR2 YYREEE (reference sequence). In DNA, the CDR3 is TGTGCCAGCAGCTTCCAGGGGGTCCAAGAGACCCAGTACTTC. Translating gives CASSFQGVQETQYF. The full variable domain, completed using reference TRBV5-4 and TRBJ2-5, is ETGVTQSPTHLIKTRGQQVTLRCSSQSGHNTVSWYQQALGQGPQFIFQYYREEENGRGNFPPRFSGLQFPNYSSELNVNALELDDSALYLCASSFQGVQETQYFGPGTRLLVL.

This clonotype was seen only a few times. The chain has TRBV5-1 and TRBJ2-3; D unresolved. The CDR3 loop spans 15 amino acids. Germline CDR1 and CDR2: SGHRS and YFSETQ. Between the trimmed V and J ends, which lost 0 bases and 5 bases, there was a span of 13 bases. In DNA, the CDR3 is TGCGCCAGCAGCTTGGCAGAGTACTCGGAAGATACGCAGTATTTT. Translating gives CASSLAEYSEDTQYF.

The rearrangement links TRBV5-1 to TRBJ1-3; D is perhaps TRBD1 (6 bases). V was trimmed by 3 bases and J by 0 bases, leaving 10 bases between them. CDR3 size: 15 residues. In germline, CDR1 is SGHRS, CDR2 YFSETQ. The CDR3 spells CASSSQGLSGNTIYF. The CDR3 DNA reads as TGCGCCAGCAGCTCACAGGGTCTCTCTGGAAACACCATATATTTT.

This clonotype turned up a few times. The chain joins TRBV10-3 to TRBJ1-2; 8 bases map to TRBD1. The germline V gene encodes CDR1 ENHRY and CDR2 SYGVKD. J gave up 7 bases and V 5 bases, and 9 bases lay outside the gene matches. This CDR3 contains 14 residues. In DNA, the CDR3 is TGTGCCATCAGTTATAATACAGGGGGACCTGGCTACACCTTC. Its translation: CAISYNTGGPGYTF.

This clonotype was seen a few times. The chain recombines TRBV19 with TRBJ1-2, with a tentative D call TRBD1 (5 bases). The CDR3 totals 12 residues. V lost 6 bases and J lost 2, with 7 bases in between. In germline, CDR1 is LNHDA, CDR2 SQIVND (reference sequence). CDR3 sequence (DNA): TGTGCCAGTAGGGACACGAACTATGGCTACACCTTC. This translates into CASRDTNYGYTF.

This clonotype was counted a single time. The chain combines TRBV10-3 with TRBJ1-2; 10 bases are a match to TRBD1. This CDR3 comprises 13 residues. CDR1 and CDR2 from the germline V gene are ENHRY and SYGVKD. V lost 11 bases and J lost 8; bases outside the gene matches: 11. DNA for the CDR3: TGTGCCCTCTCCAGGGACAGGGGCGGCGGCTACACCTTC. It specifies CALSRDRGGGYTF.

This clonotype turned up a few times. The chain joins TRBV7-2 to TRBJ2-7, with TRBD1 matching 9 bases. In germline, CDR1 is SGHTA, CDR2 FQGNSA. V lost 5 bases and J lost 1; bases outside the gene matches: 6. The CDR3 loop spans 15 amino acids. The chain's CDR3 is CASSGRDRASYEQYF. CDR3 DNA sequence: TGTGCCAGCAGCGGTAGGGACAGGGCTTCCTACGAGCAGTACTTC. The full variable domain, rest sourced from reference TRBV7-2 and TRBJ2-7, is GAGVSQSPSNKVTEKGKDVELRCDPISGHTALYWYRQSLGQGLEFLIYFQGNSAPDKSGLPSDRFSAERTGGSVSTLTIQRTQQEDSAVYLCASSGRDRASYEQYFGPGTRLTVT.

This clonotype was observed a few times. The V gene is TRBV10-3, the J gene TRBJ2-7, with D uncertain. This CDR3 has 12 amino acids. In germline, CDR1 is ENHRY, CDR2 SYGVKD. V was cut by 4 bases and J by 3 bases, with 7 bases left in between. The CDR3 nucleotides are TGTGCCATCAGTGGTACTAACTACGAGCAGTACTTC. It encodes CAISGTNYEQYF.

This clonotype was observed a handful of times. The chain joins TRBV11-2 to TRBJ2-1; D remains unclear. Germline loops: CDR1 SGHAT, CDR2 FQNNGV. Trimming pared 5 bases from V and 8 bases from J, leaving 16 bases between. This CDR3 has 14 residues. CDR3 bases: TGTGCCAGCAGCCCTCGAGGAGTTACCGATGAGCAGTTCTTC. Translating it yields CASSPRGVTDEQFF.

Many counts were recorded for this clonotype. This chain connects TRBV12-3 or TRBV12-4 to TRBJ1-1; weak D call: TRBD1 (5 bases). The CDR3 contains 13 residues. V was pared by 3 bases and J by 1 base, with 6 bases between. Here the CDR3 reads CASSFRENTEAFF. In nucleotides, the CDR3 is TGTGCCAGCAGTTTCAGGGAGAACACTGAAGCTTTCTTT.

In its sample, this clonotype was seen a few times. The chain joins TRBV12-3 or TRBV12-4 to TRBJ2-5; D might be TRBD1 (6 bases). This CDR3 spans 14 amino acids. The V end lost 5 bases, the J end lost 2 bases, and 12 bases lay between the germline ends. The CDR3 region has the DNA TGTGCCAGCAGTCCCGACAGGAGACAAGAGACCCAGTACTTC. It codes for CASSPDRRQETQYF.

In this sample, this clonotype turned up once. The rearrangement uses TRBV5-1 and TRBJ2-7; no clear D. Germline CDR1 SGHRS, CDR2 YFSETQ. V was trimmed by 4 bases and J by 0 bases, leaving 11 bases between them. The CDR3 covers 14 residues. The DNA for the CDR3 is TGCGCCAGCAGCGTAGGGCCGAGCTCCTACGAGCAGTACTTC. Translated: CASSVGPSSYEQYF.

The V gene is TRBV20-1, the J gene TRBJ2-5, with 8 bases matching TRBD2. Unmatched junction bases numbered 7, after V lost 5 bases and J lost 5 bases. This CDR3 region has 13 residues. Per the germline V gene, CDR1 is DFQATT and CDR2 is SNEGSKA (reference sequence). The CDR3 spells CSAVAGGFETQYF. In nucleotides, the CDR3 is TGCAGTGCTGTGGCGGGGGGTTTTGAGACCCAGTACTTC.

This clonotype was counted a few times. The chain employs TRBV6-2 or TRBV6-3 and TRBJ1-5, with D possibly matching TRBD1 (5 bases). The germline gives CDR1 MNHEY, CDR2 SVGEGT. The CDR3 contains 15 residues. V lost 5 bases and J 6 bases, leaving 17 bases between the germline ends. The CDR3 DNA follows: TGTGCCAGCAGTAGGGACCCTCTCCAAATTCAGCCCCAGCATTTT. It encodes CASSRDPLQIQPQHF.

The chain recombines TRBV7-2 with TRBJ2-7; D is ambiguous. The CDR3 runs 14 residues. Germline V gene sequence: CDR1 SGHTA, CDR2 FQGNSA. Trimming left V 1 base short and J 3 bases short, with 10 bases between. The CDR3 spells CASSLGGSRYEQYF. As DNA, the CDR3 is TGTGCCAGCAGCTTAGGAGGCAGTCGCTACGAGCAGTACTTC.

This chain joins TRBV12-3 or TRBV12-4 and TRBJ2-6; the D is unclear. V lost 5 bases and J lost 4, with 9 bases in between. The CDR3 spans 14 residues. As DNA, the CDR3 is TGTGCCAGCAGTCGAAATGCGGGGGCCAACGTCCTGACTTTC. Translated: CASSRNAGANVLTF.

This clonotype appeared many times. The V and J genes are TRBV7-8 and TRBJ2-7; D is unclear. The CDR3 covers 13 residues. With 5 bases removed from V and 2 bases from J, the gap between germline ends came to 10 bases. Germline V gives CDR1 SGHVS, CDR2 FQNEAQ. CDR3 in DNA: TGTGCCAGCAGCGTCCCGGGTACCTACGAGCAGTACTTC. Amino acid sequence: CASSVPGTYEQYF.

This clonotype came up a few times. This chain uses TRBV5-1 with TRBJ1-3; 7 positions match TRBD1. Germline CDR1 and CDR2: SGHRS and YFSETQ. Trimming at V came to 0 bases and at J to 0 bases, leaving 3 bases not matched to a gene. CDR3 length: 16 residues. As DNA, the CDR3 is TGCGCCAGCAGCTTGGGGGGACAGCCCTCTGGAAACACCATATATTTT. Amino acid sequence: CASSLGGQPSGNTIYF.

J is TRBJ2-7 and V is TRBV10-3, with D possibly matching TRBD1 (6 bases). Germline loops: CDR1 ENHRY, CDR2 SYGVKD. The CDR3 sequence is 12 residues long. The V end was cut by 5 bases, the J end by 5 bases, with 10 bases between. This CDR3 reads CAISSGVHEQYF. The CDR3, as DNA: TGTGCCATCAGTTCAGGGGTCCACGAGCAGTACTTC.

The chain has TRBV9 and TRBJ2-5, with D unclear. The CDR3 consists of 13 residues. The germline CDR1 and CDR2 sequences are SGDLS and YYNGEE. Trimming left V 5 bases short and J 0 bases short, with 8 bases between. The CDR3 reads CASRPEYQETQYF. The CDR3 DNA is TGTGCCAGCAGACCAGAGTACCAAGAGACCCAGTACTTC.

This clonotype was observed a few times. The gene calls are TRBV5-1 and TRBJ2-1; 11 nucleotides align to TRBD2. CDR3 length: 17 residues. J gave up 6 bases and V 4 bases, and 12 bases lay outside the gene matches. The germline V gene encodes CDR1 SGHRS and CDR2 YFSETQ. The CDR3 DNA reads TGCGCCAGCAGCGGGAATAGCGGGGGGGCCGCGGGCAATGAGCAGTTCTTC. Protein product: CASSGNSGGAAGNEQFF.